Listed below are T cell receptor beta chains from one sample, sequenced in a study of CD8+CD57+ T cells in acquired aplastic anemia. Via MiXCR, TCRdb re-called the reads, giving one row per CDR3 protein. The repertoire has tens of thousands of distinct CDR3 sequences, approximately 72% of them found once; the top ten carry under 40%. Sequenced input: sorted CD4+, CD8+, or CD8+CD57+ T cells (not recorded which) from PBMCs. The receptors were sampled from a human donor in good health, serving as a control. The CDR3 runs from the conserved cysteine through the conserved F or W. D genes are given only for firm matches. Some rows have no size entry. The others give once, few or many, or a class for an expanded clone.

NA	TRBV7-6	TRBJ2-7	NA	TGTGCCAGCAGCTTAGAGGTGAAATACGAGCAGTACTTC	CASSLEVKYEQYF
NA	TRBV5-6	TRBJ2-5	NA	TGTGCCAGCAGCTTGGTCGGGGGACAAGAGACCCAGTACTTC	CASSLVGGQETQYF
NA	TRBV7-2	TRBJ2-5	NA	TGTGCCAGCAGCCCTGCACGGGGGTTGGGGGAGACCCAGTACTTC	CASSPARGLGETQYF
once	TRBV2	TRBJ1-2	NA	TGTGCCAGCAGTGCCTGGCGAGGCTACACCTTC	CASSAWRGYTF
many	TRBV27	TRBJ2-1	TRBD2	TGTGCCAGCAGTTCCGGGGGGTATGAGCAGTTCTTC	CASSSGGYEQFF
few	TRBV2	TRBJ2-3	TRBD1	TGTGCCAGCAGCGCGACAGGGTCAGATACGCAGTATTTT	CASSATGSDTQYF
NA	TRBV15	TRBJ2-3	TRBD1	TGTGCCACCAGTGATCGAGACAGGGGGCGAGATACGCAGTATTTT	CATSDRDRGRDTQYF
NA	TRBV15	TRBJ2-7	NA	TGTGCCACCAGCCCACCGGGTGCGTCCTACGAGCAGTACTTC	CATSPPGASYEQYF
NA	TRBV25-1	TRBJ2-5	TRBD2	TGTGCCAGCAGTGAGTCTGGGCGGGAGGGAATCGAGGAGACCCAGTACTTC	CASSESGREGIEETQYF
NA	TRBV4-3	TRBJ2-7	NA	TGCGCCAGCAGCCACTCAGGGGCTAGCTCCTACGAGCAGTACTTC	CASSHSGASSYEQYF
NA	TRBV7-2	TRBJ2-6	NA	TGTGCCAGCAGCCCGACCCTTCCCGGGGCCAACGTCCTGACTTTC	CASSPTLPGANVLTF
NA	TRBV7-9	TRBJ2-3	NA	TGTGCCAGCAGCTTAGCGGGAGCGGCAGATACGCAGTATTTT	CASSLAGAADTQYF
NA	TRBV7-2	TRBJ2-7	TRBD1	TGTGCCAGCAGCTTAATAAGGACAGGGGGCGGGGAGCAGTACTTC	CASSLIRTGGGEQYF
once	TRBV29-1	TRBJ2-7	TRBD1	TGCAGCGTTGGGAAGACAGGGGTCCACGAGCAGTACTTC	CSVGKTGVHEQYF
NA	TRBV20-1	TRBJ1-6	NA	TGCAGTGCCCGGGCGGTAGCGTCACCCCTCCACTTT	CSARAVASPLHF
NA	TRBV2	TRBJ1-1	TRBD1	TGTGCCAGCGAGACCGGGACAGGGGGCGACACTGAAGCTTTCTTT	CASETGTGGDTEAFF
NA	TRBV14	TRBJ2-1	NA	TGTGCCAGCAGCCTCCCTGCAGGGTGGGGGATATACAATGAGCAGTTCTTC	CASSLPAGWGIYNEQFF
medium-sized	TRBV2	TRBJ2-1	NA	TGTGCCAGCAGTGATTCGAACTTCAATGAGCAGTTCTTC	CASSDSNFNEQFF
NA	TRBV2	TRBJ2-7	TRBD1	TGTGCCAGCCGTACTTTGGACAGGGGGGCCTACGAGCAGTACTTC	CASRTLDRGAYEQYF
NA	TRBV29-1	TRBJ2-1	TRBD2	TGCAGCGTGGGACTAATGTACAATGAGCAGTTCTTC	CSVGLMYNEQFF
NA	TRBV2	TRBJ1-5	TRBD1	TGTGCCAGCAGTGGACAGGGGATCAATCAGCCCCAGCACTTT	CASSGQGINQPQHF
NA	TRBV20-1	TRBJ1-5	NA	TGCAGTGCTAGACAGCTACCTGCCCAGCCCCAGCATTTT	CSARQLPAQPQHF
NA	TRBV2	TRBJ2-1	NA	TGTGCCAGCACTCTAACTAACGGGGTCCACAATGAGCAGTTCTTC	CASTLTNGVHNEQFF
NA	TRBV24-1	TRBJ2-3	NA	TGTGCCACCAGTGACAAGCGTCGTGGGGGCACAGATACGCAGTATTTT	CATSDKRRGGTDTQYF
NA	TRBV19	TRBJ1-5	NA	TGTGCCAGTAGTATGGACAGCCTCAATCAGCCCCAGCATTTT	CASSMDSLNQPQHF
NA	TRBV20-1	TRBJ2-1	TRBD2	TGCAGTGCTAGAACGGGGCTAGCGGGAGGGGATGAGCAGTTCTTC	CSARTGLAGGDEQFF
NA	TRBV20-1	TRBJ2-7	TRBD2	TGCAGTGCTGAAGGCCGGGACTACCCCTACGAGCAGTACTTC	CSAEGRDYPYEQYF
NA	TRBV7-2	TRBJ1-2	TRBD1	TGTGCCAGCAGCCCCGAGGGACAGCTTTCTGCTGGCTACACCTTC	CASSPEGQLSAGYTF
NA	TRBV7-9	TRBJ2-1	NA	TGTGCCAGCAGCTTAGGTAGCAATGAGCAGTTCTTC	CASSLGSNEQFF
NA	TRBV29-1	TRBJ1-2	NA	TGCAGCGTTGAAGATCCGTTAAACCCGGGGGAATATGGCTACACCTTC	CSVEDPLNPGEYGYTF
NA	TRBV2	TRBJ1-1	TRBD1	TGTGCCAGCCTATTGCAGGGGGCAGGCACTGAAGCTTTCTTT	CASLLQGAGTEAFF
many	TRBV27	TRBJ2-7	TRBD1	TGTGCCAGCAGTTACACCAGGGGGTACGAGCAGTACTTC	CASSYTRGYEQYF
NA	TRBV10-3	TRBJ1-2	NA	TGTGCCATCAGTGAGCCGAGTCGCGACTATGGCTACACCTTC	CAISEPSRDYGYTF
NA	TRBV25-1	TRBJ2-2	NA	TGTGCCAGCAGCCTGATAGCGAACTACGCGAGCACCGGGGAGCTGCTTTTT	CASSLIANYASTGELLF
NA	TRBV25-1	TRBJ1-1	TRBD1	TGTGCCAGCAGTGGACAGGGGGAAGTTCCCACTGAAGCTTTCTTT	CASSGQGEVPTEAFF
many	TRBV5-1	TRBJ2-1	NA	TGCGCCAGCAGCCCCATCCGGGACTGGCTCAATGAGCAGTTCTTC	CASSPIRDWLNEQFF
NA	TRBV29-1	TRBJ2-1	TRBD2	TGCAGCGTTGGTGGCGGGAGGTCGAGCTCCTACAATGAGCAGTTCTTC	CSVGGGRSSSYNEQFF
NA	TRBV9	TRBJ2-3	NA	TGTGCCAGCAGCGCCAAGACCACAGATACGCAGTATTTT	CASSAKTTDTQYF
NA	TRBV7-6	TRBJ1-6	NA	TGTGCCAGCAGCTTATCTGTGGGGTCACCCCTCCACTTT	CASSLSVGSPLHF